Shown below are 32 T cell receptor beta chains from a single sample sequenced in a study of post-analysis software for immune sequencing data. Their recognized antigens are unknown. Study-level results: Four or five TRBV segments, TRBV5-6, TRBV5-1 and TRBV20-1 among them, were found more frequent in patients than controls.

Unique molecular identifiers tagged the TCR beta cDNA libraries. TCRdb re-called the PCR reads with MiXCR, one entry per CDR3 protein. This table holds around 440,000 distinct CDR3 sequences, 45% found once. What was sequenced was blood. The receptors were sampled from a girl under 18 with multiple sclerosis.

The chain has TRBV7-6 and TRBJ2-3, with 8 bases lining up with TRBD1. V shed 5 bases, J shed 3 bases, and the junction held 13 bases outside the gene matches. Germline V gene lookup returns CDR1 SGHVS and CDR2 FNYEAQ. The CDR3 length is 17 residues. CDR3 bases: TGTGCCAGCAGCGCAGGACAGGGCGCTTCCCTGACAGATACGCAGTATTTT. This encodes CASSAGQGASLTDTQYF.

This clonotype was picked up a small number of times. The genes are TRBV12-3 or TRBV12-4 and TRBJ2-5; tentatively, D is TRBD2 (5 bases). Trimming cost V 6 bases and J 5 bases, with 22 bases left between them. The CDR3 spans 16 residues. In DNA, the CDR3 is TGTGCCAGCAGCCTACGGCACGGAGCGGCCAGGGAGACCCAGTACTTC. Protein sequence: CASSLRHGAARETQYF.

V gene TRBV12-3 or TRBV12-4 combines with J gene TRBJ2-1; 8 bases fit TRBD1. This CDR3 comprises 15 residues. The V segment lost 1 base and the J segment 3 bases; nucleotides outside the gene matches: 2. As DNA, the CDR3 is TGTGCCAGCAGTTTAGGTGGACAGGGCTACAATGAGCAGTTCTTC. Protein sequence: CASSLGGQGYNEQFF.

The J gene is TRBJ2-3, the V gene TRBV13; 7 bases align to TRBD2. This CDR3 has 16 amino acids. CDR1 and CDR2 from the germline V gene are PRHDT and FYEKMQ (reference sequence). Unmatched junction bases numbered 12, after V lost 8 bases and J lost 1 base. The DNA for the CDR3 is TGTGCCAGCGCGGGCGGGAGAGGCTTCGGCACAGATACGCAGTATTTT. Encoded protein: CASAGGRGFGTDTQYF.

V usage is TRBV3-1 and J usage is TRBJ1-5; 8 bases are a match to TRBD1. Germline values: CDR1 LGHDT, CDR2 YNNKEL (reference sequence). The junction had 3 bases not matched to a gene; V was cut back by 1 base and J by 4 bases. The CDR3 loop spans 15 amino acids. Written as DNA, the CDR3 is TGTGCCAGCAGCCAAGCGGGACAGGAGAATCAGCCCCAGCATTTT. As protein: CASSQAGQENQPQHF.

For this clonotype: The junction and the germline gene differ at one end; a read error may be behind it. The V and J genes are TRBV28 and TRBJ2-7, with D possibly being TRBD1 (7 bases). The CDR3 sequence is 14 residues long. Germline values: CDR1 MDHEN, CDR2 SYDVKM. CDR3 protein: CAGSYWRGLNEQYF. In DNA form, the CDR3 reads TGTGCCGGCAGTTATTGGAGGGGGCTGAACGAGCAGTACTTC.

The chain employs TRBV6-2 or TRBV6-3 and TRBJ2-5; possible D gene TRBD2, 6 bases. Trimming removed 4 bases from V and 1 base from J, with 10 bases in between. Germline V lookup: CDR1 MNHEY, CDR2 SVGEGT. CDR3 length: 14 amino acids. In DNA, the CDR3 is TGTGCCAGCAGTTTTTTGCGGGGCCAAGAGACCCAGTACTTC. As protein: CASSFLRGQETQYF.

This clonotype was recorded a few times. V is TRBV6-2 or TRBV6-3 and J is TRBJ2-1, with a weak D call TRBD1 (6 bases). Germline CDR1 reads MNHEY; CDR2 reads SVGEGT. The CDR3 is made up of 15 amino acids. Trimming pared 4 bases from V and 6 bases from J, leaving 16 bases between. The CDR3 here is CASSSAGTRFNEQFF. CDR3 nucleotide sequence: TGTGCCAGCAGTTCAGCCGGGACACGATTCAATGAGCAGTTCTTC.

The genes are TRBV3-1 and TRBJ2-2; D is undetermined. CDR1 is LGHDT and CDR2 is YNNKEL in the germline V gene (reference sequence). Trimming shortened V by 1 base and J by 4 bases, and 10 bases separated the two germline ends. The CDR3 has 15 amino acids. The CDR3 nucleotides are TGTGCCAGCAGCCAAGGAGGTTCGGGCACCGGGGAGCTGTTTTTT. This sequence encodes CASSQGGSGTGELFF.

CDR3 region: CASSPRRRSEQFF. The CDR3 nucleotides read TGTGCCAGCAGTCCCAGACGACGTAGTGAGCAGTTCTTC. The chain recombines TRBV28 with TRBJ2-1; D gene uncertain. This CDR3 is built from 13 residues. Germline-derived CDR1 and CDR2 are MDHEN and SYDVKM. V dropped 5 bases and J dropped 9 bases, with 14 bases sitting between them.

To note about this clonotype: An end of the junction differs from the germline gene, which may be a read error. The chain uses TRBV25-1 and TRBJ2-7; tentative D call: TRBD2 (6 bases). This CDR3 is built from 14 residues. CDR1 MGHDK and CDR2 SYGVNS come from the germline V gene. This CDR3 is CASRESMRDYEQYF. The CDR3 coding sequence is TGTGCCAGCAGGGAATCTATGCGGGACTACGAGCAGTACTTC.

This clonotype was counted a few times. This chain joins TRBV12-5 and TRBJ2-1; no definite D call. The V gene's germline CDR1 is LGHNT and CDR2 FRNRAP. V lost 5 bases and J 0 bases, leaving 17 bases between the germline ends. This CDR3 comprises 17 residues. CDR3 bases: TGTGCTAGTGGTCCTCAGAGCGAGACCGGCTCCTACAATGAGCAGTTCTTC. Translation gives CASGPQSETGSYNEQFF.

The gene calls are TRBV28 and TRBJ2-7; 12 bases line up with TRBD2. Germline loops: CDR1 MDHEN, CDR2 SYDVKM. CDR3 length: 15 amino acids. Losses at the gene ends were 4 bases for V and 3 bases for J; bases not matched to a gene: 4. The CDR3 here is CASSSASGRVYEQYF. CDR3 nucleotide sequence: TGTGCCAGCAGTTCAGCTAGCGGGAGGGTCTACGAGCAGTACTTC.

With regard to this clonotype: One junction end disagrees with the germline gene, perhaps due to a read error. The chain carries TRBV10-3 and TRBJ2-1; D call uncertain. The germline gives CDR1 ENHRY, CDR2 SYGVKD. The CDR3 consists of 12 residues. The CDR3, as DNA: TGTGCCATCAGTGAGTCCTCCAATGAGCAGTTCTTC. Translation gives CAISESSNEQFF.

The CDR3 here is CASSLIGLWEQYF. CDR3 DNA sequence: TGTGCCAGCAGCTTGATAGGCTTGTGGGAGCAGTACTTC. This chain joins TRBV3-1 and TRBJ2-7; D is ambiguous. The CDR3 totals 13 residues. V lost 5 bases and J 7 bases, leaving 15 bases between the germline ends. Germline V gives CDR1 LGHDT, CDR2 YNNKEL (reference sequence).

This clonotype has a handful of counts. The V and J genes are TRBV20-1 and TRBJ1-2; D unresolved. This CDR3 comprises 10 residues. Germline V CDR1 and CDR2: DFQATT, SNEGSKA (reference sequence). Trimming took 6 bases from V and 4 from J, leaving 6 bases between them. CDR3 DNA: TGCAGTGCACCCCGCTATGGCTACACCTTC. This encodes CSAPRYGYTF.

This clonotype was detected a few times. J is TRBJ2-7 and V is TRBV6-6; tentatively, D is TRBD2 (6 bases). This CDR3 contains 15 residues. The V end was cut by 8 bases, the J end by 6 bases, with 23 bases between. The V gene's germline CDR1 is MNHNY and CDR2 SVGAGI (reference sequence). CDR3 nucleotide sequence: TGTGCCAGCGGAAAGGAGGGTCCCCTCTCTTCCGAGCAGTACTTC. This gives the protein CASGKEGPLSSEQYF.

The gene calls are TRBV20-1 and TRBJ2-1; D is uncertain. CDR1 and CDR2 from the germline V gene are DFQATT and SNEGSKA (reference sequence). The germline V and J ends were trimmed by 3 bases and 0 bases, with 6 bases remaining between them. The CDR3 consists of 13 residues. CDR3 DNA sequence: TGCAGTGCTAGCCGGGTCTCCTACAATGAGCAGTTCTTC. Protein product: CSASRVSYNEQFF.

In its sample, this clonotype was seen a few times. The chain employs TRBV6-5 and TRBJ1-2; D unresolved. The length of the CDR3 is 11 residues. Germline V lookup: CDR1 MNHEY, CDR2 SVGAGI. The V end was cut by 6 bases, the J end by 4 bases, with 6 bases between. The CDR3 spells CASRVGYGYTF. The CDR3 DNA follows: TGTGCCAGCAGGGTGGGCTATGGCTACACCTTC.

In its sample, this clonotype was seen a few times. The CDR3 sequence: CASSKREDTDTQYF. The CDR3, as DNA: TGCGCCAGCAGTAAGCGGGAGGACACAGATACGCAGTATTTT. The chain recombines TRBV5-1 with TRBJ2-3, with TRBD2 matching 9 bases. Germline V lookup: CDR1 SGHRS, CDR2 YFSETQ. V lost 5 bases, J lost 2 bases, and 3 bases stayed unmatched. The CDR3 is made up of 14 amino acids.

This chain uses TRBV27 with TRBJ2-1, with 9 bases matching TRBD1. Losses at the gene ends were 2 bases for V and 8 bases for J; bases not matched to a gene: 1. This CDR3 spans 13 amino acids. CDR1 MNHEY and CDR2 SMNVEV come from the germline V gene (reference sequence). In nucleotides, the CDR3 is TGTGCCAGCAGTTTAGGGGACAGGGATGAGCAGTTCTTC. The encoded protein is CASSLGDRDEQFF.

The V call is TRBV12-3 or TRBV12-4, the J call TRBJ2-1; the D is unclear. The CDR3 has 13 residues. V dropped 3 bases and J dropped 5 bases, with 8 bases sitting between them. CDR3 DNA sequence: TGTGCCAGCAGTTTTGCGAGTAACAATGAGCAGTTCTTC. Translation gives CASSFASNNEQFF.

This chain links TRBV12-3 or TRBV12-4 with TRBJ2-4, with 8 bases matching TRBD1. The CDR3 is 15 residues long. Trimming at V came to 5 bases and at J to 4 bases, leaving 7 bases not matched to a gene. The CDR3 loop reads CASSTGQGPKNIQYF. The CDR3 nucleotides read TGTGCCAGCAGTACCGGACAGGGCCCGAAAAACATTCAGTACTTC.

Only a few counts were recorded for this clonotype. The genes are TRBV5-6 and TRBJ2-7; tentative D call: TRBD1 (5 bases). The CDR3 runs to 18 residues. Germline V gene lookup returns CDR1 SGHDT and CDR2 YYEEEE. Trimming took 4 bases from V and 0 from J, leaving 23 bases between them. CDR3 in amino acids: CASSITAAVFRGSYEQYF. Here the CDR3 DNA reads TGTGCCAGCAGCATAACCGCCGCCGTTTTTAGGGGCTCCTACGAGCAGTACTTC.

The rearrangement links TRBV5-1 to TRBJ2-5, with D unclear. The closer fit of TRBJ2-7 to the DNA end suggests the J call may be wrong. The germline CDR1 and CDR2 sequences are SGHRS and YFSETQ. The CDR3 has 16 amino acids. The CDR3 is CASSLNGPAATYEQYF. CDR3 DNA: TGCGCCAGCAGCTTAAACGGTCCGGCTGCCACCTACGAGCAGTACTTC.

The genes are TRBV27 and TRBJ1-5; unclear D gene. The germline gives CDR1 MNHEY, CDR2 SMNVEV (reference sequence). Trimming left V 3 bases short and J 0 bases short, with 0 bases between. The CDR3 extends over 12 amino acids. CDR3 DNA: TGTGCCAGCAGTTTTAGCAATCAGCCCCAGCATTTT. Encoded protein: CASSFSNQPQHF.

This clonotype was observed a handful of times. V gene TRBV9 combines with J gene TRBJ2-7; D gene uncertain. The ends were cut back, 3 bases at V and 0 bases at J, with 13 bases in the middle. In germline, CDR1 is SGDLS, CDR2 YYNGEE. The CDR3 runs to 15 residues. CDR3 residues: CASSADLGSSYEQYF. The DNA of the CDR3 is TGTGCCAGCAGCGCAGACTTAGGCAGCTCCTACGAGCAGTACTTC. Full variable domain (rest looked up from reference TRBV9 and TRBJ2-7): DSGVTQTPKHLITATGQRVTLRCSPRSGDLSVYWYQQSLDQGLQFLIQYYNGEERAKGNILERFSAQQFPDLHSELNLSSLELGDSALYFCASSADLGSSYEQYFGPGTRLTVT.

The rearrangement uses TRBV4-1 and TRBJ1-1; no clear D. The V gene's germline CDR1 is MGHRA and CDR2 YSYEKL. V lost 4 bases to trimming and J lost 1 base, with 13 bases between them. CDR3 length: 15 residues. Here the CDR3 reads CASSRETGSNTEAFF. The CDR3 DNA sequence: TGCGCCAGCAGCCGAGAGACGGGATCGAACACTGAAGCTTTCTTT.

CDR3 DNA sequence: TGCAGTGCTAGACCGTGGGAGGTCAACAATGAGCAGTTCTTC. Amino acid sequence: CSARPWEVNNEQFF. The chain uses TRBV20-1 and TRBJ2-1, with TRBD2 as a possible D gene (6 bases). The germline V gene has CDR1 DFQATT and CDR2 SNEGSKA (reference sequence). The germline V and J ends were trimmed by 2 bases and 5 bases, with 13 bases remaining between them. The CDR3 sequence is 14 residues long.

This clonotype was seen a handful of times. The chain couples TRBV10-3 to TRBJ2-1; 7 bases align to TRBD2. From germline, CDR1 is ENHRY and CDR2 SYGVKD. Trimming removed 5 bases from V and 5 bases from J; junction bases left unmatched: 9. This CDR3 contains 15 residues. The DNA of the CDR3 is TGTGCCATCAGTTCCGGGACCAGCGGGGACAATGAGCAGTTCTTC. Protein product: CAISSGTSGDNEQFF.

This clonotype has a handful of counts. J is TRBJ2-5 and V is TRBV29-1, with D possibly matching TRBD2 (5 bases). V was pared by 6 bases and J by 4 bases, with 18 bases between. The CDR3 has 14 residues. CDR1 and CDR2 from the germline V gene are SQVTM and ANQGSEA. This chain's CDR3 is CSVGQPGFVETQYF. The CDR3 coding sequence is TGCAGCGTCGGCCAACCGGGATTCGTAGAGACCCAGTACTTC. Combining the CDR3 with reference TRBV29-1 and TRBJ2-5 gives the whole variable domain SAVISQKPSRDICQRGTSLTIQCQVDSQVTMMFWYRQQPGQSLTLIATANQGSEATYESGFVIDKFPISRPNLTFSTLTVSNMSPEDSSIYLCSVGQPGFVETQYFGPGTRLLVL.

For the CDR3, the DNA is TGCGCCAGCAGCTGGAGGGGGGAGATTTCTAACGAGCAGTACTTC. This sequence encodes CASSWRGEISNEQYF. The chain couples TRBV5-1 to TRBJ2-7; D is perhaps TRBD1 or TRBD2 (6 bases each). V was clipped by 3 bases and J by 5 bases, with 18 bases between them. The CDR3 totals 15 residues. Germline CDR1 and CDR2: SGHRS and YFSETQ.